This T cell receptor (beta chain) was captured by sequencing in a study of T-cell memory formation after mild COVID-19. Study overall: TCR clusters showed largely donor specificity. Whole-study results and caveats: Cross-reactive memory appears to have joined, as suggested by some responding clones showing up in pre-infection memory. Still unconfirmed is whether the second-wave clones peaking on day 37 recognized SARS-CoV-2. Clones that shrank (day 15 to 85) were balanced CD4/CD8, whereas later expanders leaned CD4+.

TCRdb itself ran the 5' RACE reads through MiXCR, one entry per CDR3 protein. The sample shows more than 250,000 distinct CDR3 sequences, under 20% of them seen only once. Only a few counts were recorded for this clonotype. Its specificity is unknown. V was trimmed by 8 bases and J by 3 bases, leaving 10 bases between them. This CDR3 has 12 residues. Germline assignment: CDR1 SNHLY and CDR2 FYNNEI. Sequencing was performed on PBMCs or a T cell subset sorted from them (not recorded which). The clonotype was recovered from a man aged 18 to 29 who had mild COVID-19 (a few samples of this study predate the infection). Cell type and time point are not known. This sequence joins TRBV2 and TRBJ1-2; the D gene is possibly TRBD1 (6 bases). CDR3 sequence: CASPGVYYGYTF. CDR3 bases: TGTGCCAGCCCAGGGGTATACTATGGCTACACCTTC.